This entry lists 6 T cell receptor beta chains sequenced from one sample in a study of tumor and adjacent non-tumor tissue in lung cancer (dated 2018 in TCRdb). RNA was isolated from bulk unsorted tissue, and RNA quality was assessed with a NanoDrop ND-1000 and an Agilent 2100. Libraries were constructed by multiplex PCR. The sample was run on an Illumina HiSeq 2500. Following protocols modified from ARM-PCR, the researchers constructed TCRbeta libraries through three rounds of nested PCR with primers (Table S4). TCRdb reran the public reads through fastp at Q25 and MiXCR, keeping productive beta chains. Rows matching on CDR3 protein sequence are summarized as one entry with the most common DNA and genes. This sample is represented by 220,000 or so distinct CDR3 sequences; 71% of them were singletons. Roughly a quarter of the sample belongs to the ten largest clones. The sample comprised lung tumor tissue. All receptors derive from a man aged 55 to 70 with non-small cell lung cancer.

In regard to this clonotype: In this CDR3 the conserved last residue, phenylalanine or tryptophan, is missing, so a read error is likely. Because the CDR3's place on the DNA is in doubt, the DNA is left out and the CDR3 is given as listed by TCRdb. The chain has TRBV4-1 and TRBJ2-7; the table names TRBD1, a call not compared with the DNA. Germline-derived CDR1 and CDR2 are MGHRA and YSYEKL. The CDR3 is 18 residues long, ends included. CDR3 sequence reads: CASSLERTGTGSGYEHYL.

In regard to this clonotype: Lacking the conserved final phenylalanine or tryptophan, this CDR3 likely reflects a read error. The chain combines TRBV6-5 with TRBJ1-2; D gene ambiguous. The CDR3 runs 14 residues. V dropped 6 bases and J dropped 6 bases, with 17 bases sitting between them. The germline CDR1 and CDR2 sequences are MNHEY and SVGAGI. CDR3 in DNA: TGTGCCAGCAGCTCGCGGGCAGGAAGAGATGGCTACACCATC. Translated: CASSSRAGRDGYTI.

The chain joins TRBV6-6 to TRBJ2-2, with 10 bases lining up with TRBD1. Per germline, CDR1 MNHNY and CDR2 SVGAGI (reference sequence). CDR3 length: 18 residues. Germline trimming cut 6 bases from V and 7 bases from J; bases unmatched to any gene: 17. The CDR3 protein is CASSKHPGQGSLVGELFF. The CDR3 nucleotides are TGTGCCAGCAGCAAACATCCGGGACAGGGGTCCCTGGTCGGGGAGCTGTTTTTT.

About this clonotype: A junction boundary mismatches the germline segment, possibly from a read error. The rearrangement links TRBV4-2 to TRBJ2-7; 9 bases are shared with TRBD2. This CDR3 is built from 17 residues. The germline V gene has CDR1 LGHNA and CDR2 YNFKEQ. As DNA, the CDR3 is TGTGCCAGTAGCCAAGTGACTAGCGGCAACACGACCTACGAGCACTACTTC. Amino acids: CASSQVTSGNTTYEHYF.

This clonotype has only a few counts. A much more abundant neighbour one base away suggests this may be a read error. V gene TRBV29-1 combines with J gene TRBJ1-2; 9 bases map to TRBD1. The CDR3 runs to 14 residues. Germline assignment: CDR1 SQVTM and CDR2 ANQGSEA. J was trimmed by 3 bases and V by 6 bases; bases with no gene match: 8. The CDR3, as DNA: TGCAGCGTCACTACAGGGGGCAGCTACTATGGCTACACCTTC. It is translated as CSVTTGGSYYGYTF.

This clonotype occurred a few times. CDR3 loop: CATSARGSETQYF. CDR3 nucleotides: TGTGCCACCAGTGCTCGGGGTTCGGAGACCCAGTACTTC. The chain carries TRBV24-1 and TRBJ2-5; a possible D gene is TRBD2 (5 bases). Per germline, CDR1 KGHDR and CDR2 SFDVKD. This CDR3 contains 13 residues. Trimming shortened V by 5 bases and J by 5 bases, and 11 bases separated the two germline ends.